These 9 T cell receptor beta chains originate from one sample sequenced in a study of blood T cell repertoires in COVID-19. Measured with immunoSEQ multiplex PCR; TCRdb has only the in-frame clones, and not every one. The repertoire holds some 150,000 clones, with 80% to 90% as singletons. Sequenced material: PBMCs or T cells enriched from blood (not recorded which). These receptor sequences come from a man in his fifties or sixties who had recovered from COVID-19.

The chain uses TRBV19 and TRBJ1-1, with D possibly being TRBD1 (5 bases). The CDR3 length is 16 residues. Per the germline V gene, CDR1 is LNHDA and CDR2 is SQIVND (reference sequence). V was pared by 5 bases and J by 1 base, with 17 bases between. CDR3 in DNA: TGTGCCAGTAGTGTGAACAACAGGCTTCCGAACACTGAAGCTTTCTTT. Translating it yields CASSVNNRLPNTEAFF.

This chain joins TRBV2 and TRBJ1-6, with a possible D match to TRBD1 (6 bases). The germline V gene has CDR1 SNHLY and CDR2 FYNNEI. The CDR3 spans 18 residues. V was pared by 4 bases and J by 0 bases, with 16 bases between. The CDR3 region has the DNA TGTGCCAGCAGTGGCAGGACAGTCAGGAGCTCCTATAATTCACCCCTCCACTTT. It is translated as CASSGRTVRSSYNSPLHF. The complete variable domain, with remaining parts taken from reference TRBV2 and TRBJ1-6, reads EPEVTQTPSHQVTQMGQEVILRCVPISNHLYFYWYRQILGQKVEFLVSFYNNEISEKSEIFDDQFSVERPDGSNFTLKIRSTKLEDSAMYFCASSGRTVRSSYNSPLHFGNGTRLTVT.

The chain links TRBV28 to TRBJ2-2, with D tentatively TRBD1 (6 bases). The CDR3 has 14 amino acids. Germline V gene data show CDR1 as MDHEN and CDR2 as SYDVKM. Trimming pared 5 bases from V and 6 bases from J, leaving 13 bases between. The CDR3 nucleotides read TGTGCCAGCAGTCCCGGGACAAGACCCGGGGAGCTGTTTTTT. It specifies CASSPGTRPGELFF.

The CDR3 region is CASSTGQGGLNTIYF. As DNA, the CDR3 is TGCGCCAGCAGCACGGGACAGGGGGGCTTAAACACCATATATTTT. The V and J genes are TRBV5-1 and TRBJ1-3; 11 positions agree with TRBD1. This CDR3 is 15 amino acids long. CDR1 is SGHRS, CDR2 YFSETQ, per germline. Trimming at V came to 4 bases and at J to 6 bases, leaving 6 bases not matched to a gene.

This sequence joins TRBV11-2 and TRBJ1-3, with TRBD1 matching 7 bases. With 6 bases clipped from V and 2 bases from J, the junction kept 4 bases outside the gene matches. CDR3 size: 14 residues. The V gene's germline CDR1 is SGHAT and CDR2 FQNNGV. In nucleotides, the CDR3 is TGTGCCAGCAGGCGGGGACAGCCTGGAAACACCATATATTTT. Its translation is CASRRGQPGNTIYF.

V gene TRBV6-2 or TRBV6-3 combines with J gene TRBJ2-1; 8 bases align to TRBD2. The CDR3 runs to 14 residues. Germline CDR1 is MNHEY and CDR2 is SVGEGT. V trimming: 6 bases; J trimming: 6 bases; junction bases outside the gene matches: 7. DNA for the CDR3: TGTGCCAGCAGCACGGGGGGGCCGGTCAATGAGCAGTTCTTC. Translation gives CASSTGGPVNEQFF.

The chain combines TRBV10-3 with TRBJ2-7; 7 nucleotides align to TRBD2. After removal of 0 bases from V and 3 bases from J, the junction contained 5 bases not matched to a gene. Germline V gives CDR1 ENHRY, CDR2 SYGVKD. The CDR3 sequence is 15 residues long. CDR3 nucleotides: TGTGCCATCAGTGAGTCGTCTAGGACTAGCTACGAGCAGTACTTC. This encodes CAISESSRTSYEQYF.

The chain uses TRBV28 and TRBJ1-2; no definite D call. CDR1 and CDR2 (germline): MDHEN, SYDVKM. Trimming left V 10 bases short and J 2 bases short, with 14 bases between. The CDR3 totals 13 residues. DNA for the CDR3: TGTGCCACCTCATTTGGCTTGAACTATGGCTACACCTTC. Encoded protein: CATSFGLNYGYTF.

This clone was seen just once. This chain links TRBV19 with TRBJ1-5; the match to TRBD1 covers 12 bases. The trim removed 7 bases at V and 7 bases at J, leaving 5 bases unmatched. Germline CDR1 reads LNHDA; CDR2 reads SQIVND (reference sequence). The length of the CDR3 is 14 residues. DNA of the CDR3: TGTGCCAGTACCTCCGGGACAGGGGGCCAGCCCCAGCATTTT. Its translation: CASTSGTGGQPQHF.